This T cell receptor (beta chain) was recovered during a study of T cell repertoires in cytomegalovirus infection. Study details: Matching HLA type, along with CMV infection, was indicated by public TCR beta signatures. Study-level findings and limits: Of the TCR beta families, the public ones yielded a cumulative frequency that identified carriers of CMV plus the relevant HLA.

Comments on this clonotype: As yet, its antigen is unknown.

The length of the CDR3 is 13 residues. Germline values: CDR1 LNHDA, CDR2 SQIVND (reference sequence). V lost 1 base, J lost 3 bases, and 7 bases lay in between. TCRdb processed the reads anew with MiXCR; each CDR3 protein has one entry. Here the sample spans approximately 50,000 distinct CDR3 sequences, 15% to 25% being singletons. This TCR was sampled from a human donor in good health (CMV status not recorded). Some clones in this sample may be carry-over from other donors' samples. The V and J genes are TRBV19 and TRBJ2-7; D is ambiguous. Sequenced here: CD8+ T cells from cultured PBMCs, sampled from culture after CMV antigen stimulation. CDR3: CASSIGQVYEQYF. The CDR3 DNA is TGTGCCAGTAGTATAGGACAAGTCTACGAGCAGTACTTC.